These 7 T cell receptor beta chains were all obtained from the same sample, sequenced in a study of T cell repertoires in cytomegalovirus infection (dated by TCRdb to about 2019). Sequencing was carried out with an Illumina HiSeq 1500. Using fastp at Q25 and MiXCR, TCRdb reprocessed the public reads and kept productive beta chains. Entries that share a CDR3 protein sequence are merged under the most common genes and DNA. This sample lists over 300,000 distinct CDR3 sequences; 9% to 9.5% were detected once. The leading ten clones occupy roughly 4% of the sample. Sequenced: PBMCs. The receptor source for this set is a human donor in good health (CMV status not recorded). Some clones in this sample may be carry-over from other donors' samples.

This clonotype has just a few counts. The rearrangement uses TRBV12-3 or TRBV12-4 and TRBJ1-2; 8 nucleotides match TRBD1. This CDR3 spans 13 amino acids. J lost 2 bases, V lost 6 bases, and 2 bases had no gene match. CDR3 amino acids: CASRDRANYGYTF. The CDR3 nucleotides read TGTGCCAGCAGGGACAGGGCAAACTATGGCTACACCTTC.

This sequence joins TRBV27 and TRBJ2-3; tentative D call: TRBD1 (6 bases). Between the trimmed V and J ends, which lost 3 bases and 3 bases, there was a span of 13 bases. Germline assignment: CDR1 MNHEY and CDR2 SMNVEV (reference sequence). The CDR3 loop spans 15 amino acids. The CDR3 region has the DNA TGTGCCAGCAGTTTTCGAAACAGGGCTACAGATACGCAGTATTTT. Protein sequence: CASSFRNRATDTQYF.

This clonotype turned up a few times. The chain uses TRBV18 and TRBJ1-2; 12 bases align to TRBD1. V shed 6 bases and J 4 bases; nucleotides not matched to a gene: 6. CDR1 is KGHSH and CDR2 is LQKENI in the germline V gene. The CDR3 extends over 15 amino acids. Written as DNA, the CDR3 is TGTGCCAGCTCCCTCGGGACAGGGGGCCTCTATGGCTACACCTTC. Protein: CASSLGTGGLYGYTF.

This clonotype was detected only a few times. The chain has TRBV10-3 and TRBJ2-3; no definite D call. This CDR3 is built from 11 residues. V was pared by 11 bases and J by 4 bases, with 10 bases between. Looked up from germline, CDR1 is ENHRY and CDR2 is SYGVKD. Written as DNA, the CDR3 is TGTGCCTCCGGTCAGGCAGATACGCAGTATTTT. Protein sequence: CASGQADTQYF.

The gene calls are TRBV5-1 and TRBJ2-5; the match to TRBD2 covers 11 bases. Germline CDR1 and CDR2: SGHRS and YFSETQ. The ends lost 6 bases at V and 3 bases at J; junction bases unmatched: 4. This CDR3 region has 14 residues. CDR3 protein: CASTLLAGEETQYF. CDR3 bases: TGCGCCAGCACCTTACTAGCGGGGGAAGAGACCCAGTACTTC.

This clonotype was detected ten times or more. V is TRBV4-2 and J is TRBJ2-3; D gene unclear. The V gene lost 0 bases and the J gene lost 5 bases, with 0 bases spanning the gap. CDR3 size: 11 residues. Germline CDR1 LGHNA, CDR2 YNFKEQ. The CDR3 region is CASSQEDTQYF. In DNA, the CDR3 is TGTGCCAGCAGCCAAGAAGATACGCAGTATTTT.

This clonotype showed up just a few times. The rearrangement uses TRBV7-3 and TRBJ1-2; D gene ambiguous. Looked up from germline, CDR1 is SGHTA and CDR2 is FQGTGA. The CDR3 runs 17 residues. Deletions cut 5 bases from V and 2 bases from J, with 21 bases between. The DNA for the CDR3 is TGTGCCAGCAGCCGAAGGCCCATAGGATCACTAAACTATGGCTACACCTTC. This translates into CASSRRPIGSLNYGYTF.